This TCR beta chain emerged from a study of blood T cell repertoires in COVID-19. Background on the study: COVID-19 samples collected from the United States, Italy and Spain covered acute and convalescent phases. PBMCs, B-cell-depleted T cells, or T cells provided the cDNA or gDNA that made up the material.

CDR1 LGHNA and CDR2 YSLEER come from the germline V gene. The CDR3 runs to 17 residues. Trimming cost V 0 bases and J 5 bases, with 14 bases left between them. This clone appeared once. In the authors' workflow: For nucleated cells, counts were estimated from reference gene primer amplification. Libraries were prepared by immunoSEQ multiplex PCR; TCRdb keeps only in-frame clonotypes and omits some of them. D and trimming were read from the DNA, whereas the V and J calls and clone size are those reported in that table. This repertoire shows 200,000 to 300,000 clones, nearly 90% found once; its top ten account for roughly 3%.

Sample: peripheral blood. The genes are TRBV4-3 and TRBJ1-6; perhaps TRBD1 as D (6 bases). This sequence was found in a man younger than 30 with active or convalescent COVID-19. The CDR3 DNA reads as TGCGCCAGCAGCCAAGATCGAGGGGGGGCTAATAATTCACCCCTCCACTTT. Protein product: CASSQDRGGANNSPLHF.